This T cell receptor (beta chain) was found in a study of PD-1 blockade in classical Hodgkin lymphoma. As for this clone: No antigen is known for it.

Study-level findings and limits: Before treatment, TCR diversity in newly diagnosed patients was reportedly lower than in healthy donors.

There was relapse after autologous stem cell transplantation in every patient, and there was variation in brentuximab vedotin exposure. Best responses fell into complete response, partial response or progressive disease. Sequencing was performed with immunoSEQ multiplex PCR; in TCRdb, only in-frame clones are kept and a portion is missing. In the table there are over 15,000 clones, roughly 82% of which are singletons. Source: peripheral blood mononuclear cells (PBMCs), taken before the second cycle of nivolumab. This TCR derives from a human donor with classical Hodgkin lymphoma.

CDR3 in DNA: TGTGCCAGCAGCGTAGGGACAGTAAATAGATTCACCGGGGAGCTGTTTTTT. Amino acids: CASSVGTVNRFTGELFF. The chain combines TRBV9 with TRBJ2-2; weak D call: TRBD1 (6 bases). V was cut by 0 bases and J by 4 bases, with 16 bases left in between. There are 17 residues in the CDR3. Germline V gene data show CDR1 as SGDLS and CDR2 as YYNGEE.